Here is one T cell receptor (beta chain) with its context. Its antigen is unknown. These data originate in a study of Ad26.COV2.S vaccination and SARS-CoV-2 variants. Study information: Intramuscular Ad26.COV2.S doses were given once or twice, 56 days apart.

Indicated treatment: roughly 19 received Ad26.COV2.S at low or high dose, single or two shots; several received placebo; per-sample allocation not given. The samples date from day 63 after the first vaccine or placebo injection. Regarding the study as a whole: Following vaccination, spike-specific CD8+ and CD4+ T cell responses reportedly exhibited substantial breadth. Spike-specific TCR breadth ran higher among vaccine recipients than placebo recipients. Placebo recipients and vaccine recipients were similar in non-spike TCR breadth.

Using immunoSEQ multiplex PCR, the repertoire was profiled, and TCRdb retains in-frame clones only, with some absent. The data hold some 640,000 clones, with 80% to 90% observed a single time. CDR1 and CDR2 from the germline V gene are LGHDT and YNNKEL (reference sequence). The CDR3 has 18 amino acids. V gave up 4 bases and J gave up 0 bases; unmatched junction bases: 10. The receptor comes from a person between 18 and 60 years old who received the Ad26.COV2.S COVID-19 vaccine or a placebo. The chain joins TRBV3-1 (or the pseudogene TRBV3-2) to TRBJ2-2; 8 bases agree with TRBD2. The source was peripheral blood, collected in a trial of Ad26.COV2.S vaccine versus placebo. As DNA, the CDR3 is TGTGCCAGCAGCCCCCACCTCCTAGCGGGCGCGAACACCGGGGAGCTGTTTTTT. Protein sequence: CASSPHLLAGANTGELFF.